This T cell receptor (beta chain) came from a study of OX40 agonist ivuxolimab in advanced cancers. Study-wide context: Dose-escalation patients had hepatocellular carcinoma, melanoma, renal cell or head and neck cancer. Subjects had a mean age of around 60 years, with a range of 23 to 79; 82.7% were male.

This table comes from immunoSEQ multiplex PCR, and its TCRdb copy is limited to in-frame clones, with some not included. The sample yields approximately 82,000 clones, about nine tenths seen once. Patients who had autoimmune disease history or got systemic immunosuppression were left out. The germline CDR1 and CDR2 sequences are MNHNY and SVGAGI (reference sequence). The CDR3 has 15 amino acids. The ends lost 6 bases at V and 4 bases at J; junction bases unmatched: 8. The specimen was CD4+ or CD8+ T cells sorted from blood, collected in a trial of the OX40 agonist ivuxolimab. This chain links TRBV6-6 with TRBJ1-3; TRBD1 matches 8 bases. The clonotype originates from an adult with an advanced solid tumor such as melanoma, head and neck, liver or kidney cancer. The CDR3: CASRPNRGNGNTIYF. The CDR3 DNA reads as TGTGCCAGCAGACCGAACAGGGGGAACGGAAACACCATATATTTT.